This T cell receptor beta chain originates from a study of T cell responses to AZD1222 COVID-19 vaccine. Sequencing used immunoSEQ multiplex PCR; TCRdb keeps in-frame clones, though not all of them. The repertoire holds 80,000 to 95,000 clones, with 92% as singletons. The CDR3 is made up of 15 amino acids. Per the germline V gene, CDR1 is SGHRS and CDR2 is YFSETQ. Trimming shortened V by 0 bases and J by 0 bases, and 9 bases separated the two germline ends. Study-wide results and limits: Across spike, vaccine-associated CD4 TCRs were found, dominant at 160-218 and 743-854. Spike-specific TCR breadth and depth both grew after two AZD1222 doses. Clonal diversity may have been underestimated, and the donors were mostly white British, with more females than males. Epitopes outside B.1.351 and B.1.1.7 mutated regions reportedly drew nearly half of spike TCRs.

Details on this clone: Its antigen is unidentified.

The sequence came from an adult in good health. The chain recombines TRBV5-1 with TRBJ1-2; the D is unclear. The material was peripheral blood, obtained on day 0 of AZD1222 vaccination. The CDR3 DNA reads as TGCGCCAGCAGCTTGGCCTGGCAGGCTAACTATGGCTACACCTTC. Its translation is CASSLAWQANYGYTF.